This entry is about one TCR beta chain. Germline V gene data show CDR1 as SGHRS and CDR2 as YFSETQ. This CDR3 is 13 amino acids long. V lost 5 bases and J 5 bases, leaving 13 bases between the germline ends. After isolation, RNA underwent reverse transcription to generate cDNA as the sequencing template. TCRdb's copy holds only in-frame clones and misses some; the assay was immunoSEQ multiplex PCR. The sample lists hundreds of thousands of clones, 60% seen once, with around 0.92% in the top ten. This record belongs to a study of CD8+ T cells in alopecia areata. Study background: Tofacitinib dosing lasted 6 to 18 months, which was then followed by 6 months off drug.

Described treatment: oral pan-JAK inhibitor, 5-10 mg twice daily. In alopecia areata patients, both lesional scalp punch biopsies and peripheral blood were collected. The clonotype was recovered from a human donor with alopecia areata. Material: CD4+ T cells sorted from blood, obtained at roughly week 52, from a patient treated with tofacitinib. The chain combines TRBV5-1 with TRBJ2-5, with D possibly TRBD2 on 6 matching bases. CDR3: CASRRDSGETQYF. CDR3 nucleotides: TGCGCCAGCAGGCGGGACTCGGGGGAGACCCAGTACTTC.